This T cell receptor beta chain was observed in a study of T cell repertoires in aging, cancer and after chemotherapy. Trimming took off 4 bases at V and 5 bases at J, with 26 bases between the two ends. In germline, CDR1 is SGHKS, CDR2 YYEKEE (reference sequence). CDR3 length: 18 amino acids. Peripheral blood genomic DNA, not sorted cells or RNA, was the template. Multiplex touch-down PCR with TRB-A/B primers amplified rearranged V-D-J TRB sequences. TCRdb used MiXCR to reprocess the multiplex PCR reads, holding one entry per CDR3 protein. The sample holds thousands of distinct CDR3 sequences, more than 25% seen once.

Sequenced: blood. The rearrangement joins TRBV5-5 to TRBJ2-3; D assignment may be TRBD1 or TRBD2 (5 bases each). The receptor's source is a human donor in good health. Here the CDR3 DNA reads TGTGCCAGCAGCCCACGGCCGGGGTATAGGGGATCGGGAGATACGCAGTATTTT. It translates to CASSPRPGYRGSGDTQYF. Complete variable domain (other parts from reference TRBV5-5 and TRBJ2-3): DAGVTQSPTHLIKTRGQQVTLRCSPISGHKSVSWYQQVLGQGPQFIFQYYEKEERGRGNFPDRFSARQFPNYSSELNVNALLLGDSALYLCASSPRPGYRGSGDTQYFGPGTRLTVL.